Below, 20 T cell receptor beta chains from the same sample are listed, as sequenced in a study of T cell repertoires in cytomegalovirus infection. TCRdb redid the calling of the reads with MiXCR, one entry per CDR3 protein. The profile shows 150,000 to 200,000 distinct CDR3 sequences, approximately 30% of them singletons. The sequencing input was PBMCs. The receptors were gathered from a human donor in good health (CMV status not recorded). Some clones in this sample may be carry-over from other donors' samples.

This clonotype was observed at least ten times. This chain connects TRBV11-2 to TRBJ2-2; either TRBD1 or TRBD2 may fit D (5 bases each). Trimming removed 1 base at V and 9 bases at J, with 12 bases between. The CDR3 has 14 amino acids. Germline values: CDR1 SGHAT, CDR2 FQNNGV. The CDR3 sequence: CASSLGGSGRELFF. The CDR3 nucleotides read TGTGCCAGCAGCTTAGGGGGGAGCGGCCGGGAGCTGTTTTTT.

This clonotype was found a few times. The rearrangement uses TRBV10-3 and TRBJ2-6; D is undetermined. V lost 0 bases to trimming and J lost 3 bases, with 18 bases between them. Germline CDR1 reads ENHRY; CDR2 reads SYGVKD. This CDR3 is 19 amino acids long. The DNA for the CDR3 is TGTGCCATCAGTGAGTCGATTGGGGAAGGAAGCTTTGGGGCCAACGTCCTGACTTTC. This codes for CAISESIGEGSFGANVLTF.

This chain joins TRBV5-1 and TRBJ1-1, with D possibly matching TRBD1 (6 bases). Germline V gives CDR1 SGHRS, CDR2 YFSETQ. The CDR3 has 16 amino acids. V lost 2 bases and J 1 base, leaving 15 bases between the germline ends. CDR3 amino acids: CASSFGKAGANTEAFF. In DNA, the CDR3 is TGCGCCAGCAGCTTCGGAAAGGCAGGGGCGAACACTGAAGCTTTCTTT. Full variable domain (remainder filled in from reference TRBV5-1 and TRBJ1-1): KAGVTQTPRYLIKTRGQQVTLSCSPISGHRSVSWYQQTPGQGLQFLFEYFSETQRNKGNFPGRFSGRQFSNSRSEMNVSTLELGDSALYLCASSFGKAGANTEAFFGQGTRLTVV.

The chain recombines TRBV6-2 or TRBV6-3 with TRBJ1-1; D uncertain. This CDR3 is 13 amino acids long. V lost 6 bases, J lost 3 bases, and 11 bases lay in between. Germline V lookup: CDR1 MNHEY, CDR2 SVGEGT. The CDR3: CASRRWVYTEAFF. CDR3 in DNA: TGTGCCAGCAGACGCTGGGTATACACTGAAGCTTTCTTT.

This clonotype was found once. This sequence may be a read error, since a much larger clone differs from it by one base. The chain couples TRBV20-1 to TRBJ2-3, with 11 bases fitting TRBD2. The CDR3 is made up of 17 amino acids. CDR1 and CDR2 (germline): DFQATT, SNEGSKA (reference sequence). The DNA of the CDR3 is TGCAGTGCTAGGTCTCCGGGACTAGCGGCAAGCACAGATGCGCAGTATTTT. Translated, it gives CSARSPGLAASTDAQYF.

This clonotype was seen more than once but under ten times. V gene TRBV7-2 combines with J gene TRBJ1-6; D remains ambiguous. Germline CDR1 and CDR2: SGHTA and FQGNSA. CDR3 size: 14 residues. Trimming took off 5 bases at V and 4 bases at J, with 9 bases between the two ends. CDR3 sequence (DNA): TGTGCCAGCAGCATAGATGGGTATAATTCACCCCTCCACTTT. Its translation is CASSIDGYNSPLHF. The full variable domain, its missing parts supplied by reference TRBV7-2 and TRBJ1-6, is GAGVSQSPSNKVTEKGKDVELRCDPISGHTALYWYRQSLGQGLEFLIYFQGNSAPDKSGLPSDRFSAERTGGSVSTLTIQRTQQEDSAVYLCASSIDGYNSPLHFGNGTRLTVT.

This clonotype appeared a few times. V usage is TRBV11-2 and J usage is TRBJ2-7, with unresolved D. The V end lost 5 bases, the J end lost 0 bases, and 11 bases lay between the germline ends. The CDR3 contains 14 residues. Germline V lookup: CDR1 SGHAT, CDR2 FQNNGV. CDR3 loop: CASSPVSNSYEQYF. As DNA, the CDR3 is TGTGCCAGCAGCCCCGTGAGCAACTCCTACGAGCAGTACTTC.

The chain couples TRBV29-1 to TRBJ2-5; D may be TRBD2 (6 bases). The V gene lost 7 bases and the J gene lost 5 bases, with 17 bases spanning the gap. Germline V gives CDR1 SQVTM, CDR2 ANQGSEA. The CDR3 has 13 amino acids. CDR3 coding DNA: TGCAGCGCTCCTGGGGACGGAGGGGAGACCCAGTACTTC. Amino acids: CSAPGDGGETQYF. The variable domain in full, completed from reference TRBV29-1 and TRBJ2-5, reads SAVISQKPSRDICQRGTSLTIQCQVDSQVTMMFWYRQQPGQSLTLIATANQGSEATYESGFVIDKFPISRPNLTFSTLTVSNMSPEDSSIYLCSAPGDGGETQYFGPGTRLLVL.

The chain employs TRBV10-3 and TRBJ2-5; 8 nucleotides align to TRBD2. Germline values: CDR1 ENHRY, CDR2 SYGVKD. V shed 8 bases and J 5 bases; nucleotides not matched to a gene: 1. The CDR3 is 11 amino acids. CDR3 nucleotide sequence: TGTGCCATCGGCGGGGGGGAGACCCAGTACTTC. It yields the protein CAIGGGETQYF.

This clonotype was counted many times. The chain links TRBV7-2 to TRBJ1-2; 9 bases match TRBD1. The germline gives CDR1 SGHTA, CDR2 FQGNSA. V dropped 7 bases and J dropped 3; count of bases not matched to a gene: 15. The CDR3 consists of 17 residues. This chain's CDR3 is CASKSSTGTGTHYGYTF. In DNA, the CDR3 is TGTGCCAGCAAATCTTCTACCGGGACAGGGACCCACTATGGCTACACCTTC.

The sample holds many counts of this clonotype. The V gene is TRBV30, the J gene TRBJ1-1; perhaps TRBD1 as D (6 bases). The CDR3 length is 13 residues. V was cut by 4 bases and J by 4 bases, with 13 bases left in between. Germline CDR1 and CDR2: GTSNPN and SVGIG (reference sequence). The CDR3 sequence: CAWILGGVTEAFF. In nucleotides, the CDR3 is TGTGCCTGGATACTAGGGGGTGTCACTGAAGCTTTCTTT.

This clonotype was observed once. Its ends do not fully match the called genes, so a read error is possible. The chain is built from TRBV12-3 or TRBV12-4 and TRBJ2-1, with D tentatively TRBD1 or TRBD2 (5 bases each). The CDR3 totals 15 residues. The CDR3 bases are TGTGCCAGCAGTTTTGGGGGATCCCGTAACAATGAGCATTTCTTC. Its protein product is CASSFGGSRNNEHFF.

This clonotype was observed a handful of times. The V gene is TRBV20-1, the J gene TRBJ2-7; 10 nucleotides agree with TRBD1. CDR1 DFQATT and CDR2 SNEGSKA come from the germline V gene (reference sequence). With V trimmed by 6 bases and J by 7 bases, 9 bases remained unmatched. The CDR3 spans 13 residues. The CDR3: CSAGRQGAREQYF. The DNA of the CDR3 is TGCAGTGCGGGTAGACAGGGGGCGAGGGAGCAGTACTTC.

The chain has TRBV6-1 and TRBJ1-4, with D unclear. The CDR3 runs 17 residues. Trimming cost V 0 bases and J 0 bases, with 11 bases left between them. The germline gives CDR1 MNHNS, CDR2 SASEGT. The CDR3 coding sequence is TGTGCCAGCAGTGAAGCATCGGGGAGGGCAACTAATGAAAAACTGTTTTTT. Amino acids: CASSEASGRATNEKLFF.

This clonotype was found many times. The germline gene is not matched at one end of the junction; a read error may be the cause. The chain combines TRBV5-1 with TRBJ1-1; D ambiguous. The germline V gene encodes CDR1 SGHRS and CDR2 YFSETQ. There are 13 residues in the CDR3. The CDR3 region is CASSSGRGTEAFF. The CDR3 DNA is TGTGCCAGCAGCTCGGGCCGGGGTACTGAAGCTTTCTTT.

The rearrangement joins TRBV7-9 to TRBJ2-7; 14 bases map to TRBD2. Unmatched junction bases numbered 6, after V lost 5 bases and J lost 6 bases. The CDR3 is 15 amino acids. Germline lookup yields CDR1 SEHNR and CDR2 FQNEAQ (reference sequence). CDR3 in amino acids: CASSPTGLAGGEQYF. CDR3 DNA sequence: TGTGCCAGCAGCCCAACTGGACTAGCGGGGGGCGAGCAGTACTTC.

The chain joins TRBV12-3 or TRBV12-4 to TRBJ2-1; TRBD2 aligns across 16 bases. J gave up 6 bases and V 6 bases, and 2 bases lay outside the gene matches. The CDR3 consists of 15 residues. CDR3 in DNA: TGTGCCAGCAGCGGGACTAGCGGGGGGGCCAATGAGCAGTTCTTC. Encoded protein: CASSGTSGGANEQFF.

The CDR3, as DNA: TGTGCCTGGACCCGGGGCACTGAAGCTTTCTTT. Its protein is CAWTRGTEAFF. V gene TRBV30 combines with J gene TRBJ1-1; D uncertain. Between the trimmed V and J ends, which lost 4 bases and 4 bases, there was a span of 7 bases. Germline CDR1 reads GTSNPN; CDR2 reads SVGIG (reference sequence). The CDR3 totals 11 residues. The variable domain in full, with the rest retrieved from reference TRBV30 and TRBJ1-1, is SQTIHQWPATLVQPVGSPLSLECTVEGTSNPNLYWYRQAAGRGLQLLFYSVGIGQISSEVPQNLSASRPQDRQFILSSKKLLLSDSGFYLCAWTRGTEAFFGQGTRLTVV.

This sequence joins TRBV7-8 and TRBJ2-3; TRBD2 aligns across 14 bases. V dropped 10 bases and J dropped 5; count of bases not matched to a gene: 5. Germline values: CDR1 SGHVS, CDR2 FQNEAQ. The CDR3 consists of 14 residues. The CDR3: CATIGLAGGDTQYF. CDR3 nucleotides: TGTGCCACCATCGGACTAGCGGGGGGAGATACGCAGTATTTT.

The chain has TRBV12-3 or TRBV12-4 and TRBJ2-2; D call uncertain. This CDR3 has 15 amino acids. The V end lost 7 bases, the J end lost 1 base, and 13 bases lay between the germline ends. The CDR3 is CASTLRPKNTGELFF. The CDR3, as DNA: TGTGCCAGCACCCTCCGGCCGAAGAACACCGGGGAGCTGTTTTTT.